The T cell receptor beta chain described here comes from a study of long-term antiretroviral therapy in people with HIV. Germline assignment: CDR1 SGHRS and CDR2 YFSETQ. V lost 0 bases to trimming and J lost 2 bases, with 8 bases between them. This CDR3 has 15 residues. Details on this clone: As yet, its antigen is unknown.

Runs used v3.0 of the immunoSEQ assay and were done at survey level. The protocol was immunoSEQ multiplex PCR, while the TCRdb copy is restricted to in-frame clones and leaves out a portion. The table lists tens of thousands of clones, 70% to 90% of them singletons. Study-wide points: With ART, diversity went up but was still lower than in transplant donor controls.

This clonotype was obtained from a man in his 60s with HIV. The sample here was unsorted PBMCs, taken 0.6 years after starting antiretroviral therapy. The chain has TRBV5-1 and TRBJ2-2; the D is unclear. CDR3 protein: CASSLAGPNTGELFF. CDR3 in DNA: TGCGCCAGCAGCTTGGCCGGCCCCAACACCGGGGAGCTGTTTTTT.